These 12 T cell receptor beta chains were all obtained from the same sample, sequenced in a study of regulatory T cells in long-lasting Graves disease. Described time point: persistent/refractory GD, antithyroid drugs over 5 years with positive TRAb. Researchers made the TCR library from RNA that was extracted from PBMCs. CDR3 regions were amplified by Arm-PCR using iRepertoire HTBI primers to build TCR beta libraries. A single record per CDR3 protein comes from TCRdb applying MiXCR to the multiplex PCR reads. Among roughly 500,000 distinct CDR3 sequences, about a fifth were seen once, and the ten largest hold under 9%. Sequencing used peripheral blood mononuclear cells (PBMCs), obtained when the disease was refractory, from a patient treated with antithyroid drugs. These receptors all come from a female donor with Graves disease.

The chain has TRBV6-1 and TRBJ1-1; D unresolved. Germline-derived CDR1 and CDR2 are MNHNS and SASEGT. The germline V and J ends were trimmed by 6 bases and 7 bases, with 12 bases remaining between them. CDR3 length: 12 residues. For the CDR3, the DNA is TGTGCCAGCAGCAGTCCCCCTGGTGAAGCTTTCTTT. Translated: CASSSPPGEAFF.

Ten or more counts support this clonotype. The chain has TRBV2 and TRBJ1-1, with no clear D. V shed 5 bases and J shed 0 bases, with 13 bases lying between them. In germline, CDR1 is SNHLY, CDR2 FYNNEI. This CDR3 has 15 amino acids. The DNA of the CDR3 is TGTGCCAGCAGTCCCGAGTTAGTACTGAACACTGAAGCTTTCTTT. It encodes CASSPELVLNTEAFF.

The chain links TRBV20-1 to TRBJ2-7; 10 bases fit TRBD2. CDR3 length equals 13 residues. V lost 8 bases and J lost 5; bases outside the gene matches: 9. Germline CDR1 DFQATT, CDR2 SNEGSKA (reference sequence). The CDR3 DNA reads TGCAGTAGCGGGAGGGCTAACTACCACGAGCAGTACTTC. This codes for CSSGRANYHEQYF.

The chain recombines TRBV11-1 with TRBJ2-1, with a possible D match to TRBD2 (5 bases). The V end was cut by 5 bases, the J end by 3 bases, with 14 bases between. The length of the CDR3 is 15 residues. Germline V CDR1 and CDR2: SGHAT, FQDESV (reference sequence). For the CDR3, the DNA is TGTGCCAGCAGCCGCTCTAGCTCTGACTACAATGAGCAGTTCTTC. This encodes CASSRSSSDYNEQFF.

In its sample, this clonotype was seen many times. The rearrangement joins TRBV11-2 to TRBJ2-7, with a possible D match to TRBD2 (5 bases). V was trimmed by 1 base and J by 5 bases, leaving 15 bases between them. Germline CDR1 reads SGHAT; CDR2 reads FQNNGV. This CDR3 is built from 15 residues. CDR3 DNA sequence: TGTGCCAGCAGCTTAGTAGGGTCGGGGTGGGACGAGCAGTACTTC. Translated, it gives CASSLVGSGWDEQYF.

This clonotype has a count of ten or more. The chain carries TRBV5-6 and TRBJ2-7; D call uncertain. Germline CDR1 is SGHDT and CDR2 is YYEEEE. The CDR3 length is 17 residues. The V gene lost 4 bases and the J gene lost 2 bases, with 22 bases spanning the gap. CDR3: CASSRRTTLGWPYEQYF. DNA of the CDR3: TGTGCCAGCAGCCGGCGGACCACCTTAGGATGGCCCTACGAGCAGTACTTC.

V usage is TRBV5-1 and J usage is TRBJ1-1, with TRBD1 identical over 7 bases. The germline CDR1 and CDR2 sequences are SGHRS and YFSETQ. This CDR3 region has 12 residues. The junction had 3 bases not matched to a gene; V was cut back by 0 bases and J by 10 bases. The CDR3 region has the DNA TGCGCCAGCAGCTTGGATGAGGGGGCAGCTTTCTTT. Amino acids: CASSLDEGAAFF.

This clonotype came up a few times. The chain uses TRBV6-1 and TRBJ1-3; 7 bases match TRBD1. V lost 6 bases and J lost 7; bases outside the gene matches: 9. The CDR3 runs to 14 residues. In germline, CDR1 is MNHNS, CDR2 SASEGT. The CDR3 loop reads CASSRQGFRNTIYF. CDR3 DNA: TGTGCCAGCAGCAGACAGGGATTTCGGAACACCATATATTTT.

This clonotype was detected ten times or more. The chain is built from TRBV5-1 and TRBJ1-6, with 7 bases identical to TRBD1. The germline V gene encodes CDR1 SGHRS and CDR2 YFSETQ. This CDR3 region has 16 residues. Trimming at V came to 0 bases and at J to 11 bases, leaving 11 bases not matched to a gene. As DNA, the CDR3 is TGCGCCAGCAGCTTGGGATTGGCCAGGGGGAGACCACCCCTCCACTTT. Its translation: CASSLGLARGRPPLHF.

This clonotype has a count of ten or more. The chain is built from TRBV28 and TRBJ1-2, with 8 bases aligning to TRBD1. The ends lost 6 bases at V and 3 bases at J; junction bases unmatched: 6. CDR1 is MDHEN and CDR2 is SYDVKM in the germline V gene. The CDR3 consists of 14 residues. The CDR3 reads CASSERQGYYGYTF. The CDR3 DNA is TGTGCCAGCAGCGAACGACAGGGGTACTATGGCTACACCTTC.

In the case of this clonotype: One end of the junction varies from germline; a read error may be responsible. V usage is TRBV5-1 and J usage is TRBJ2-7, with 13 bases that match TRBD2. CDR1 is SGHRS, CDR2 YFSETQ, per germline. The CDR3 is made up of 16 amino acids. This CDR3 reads CASSSELAGGPYEQYF. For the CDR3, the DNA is TGTGCCAGCAGCTCAGAACTAGCGGGAGGGCCTTACGAGCAGTACTTC.

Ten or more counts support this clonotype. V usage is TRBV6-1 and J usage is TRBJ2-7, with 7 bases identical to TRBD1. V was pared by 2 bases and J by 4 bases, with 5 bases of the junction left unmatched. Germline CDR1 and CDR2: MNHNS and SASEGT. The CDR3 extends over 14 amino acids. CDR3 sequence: CASSEFGRGYEQYF. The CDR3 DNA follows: TGTGCCAGCAGTGAATTCGGCAGGGGGTACGAGCAGTACTTC.